This TCR beta chain was recorded in a study of blood T cell repertoires in COVID-19. Study as a whole: PBMCs, B-cell-depleted T cells, or T cells provided the cDNA or gDNA that made up the material.

The authors' processing: For nucleated cells, counts were estimated from reference gene primer amplification. Some clones are missing from TCRdb's copy, which holds only in-frame ones; the method was immunoSEQ multiplex PCR. V, J and clone size are those of that table, while D and trimming were read from the DNA. The table shows approximately 400,000 clones, with roughly 92% occurring only once. CDR1 and CDR2 (germline): GTSNPN, SVGIG (reference sequence). The CDR3 is made up of 13 amino acids. J gave up 8 bases and V 5 bases, and 10 bases lay outside the gene matches. Contact with a PCR-confirmed or clinician-diagnosed COVID-19 case occurred within 2 weeks of entry.

The specimen was PBMCs or T cells enriched from blood (not recorded which). This chain links TRBV30 with TRBJ1-2; 8 bases fit TRBD1. The receptor was derived from a woman between 40 and 50 years old who had been exposed to COVID-19. DNA for the CDR3: TGTGCCTGGGGAGACAGGGGAAGAGACGGCTACACCTTC. Its protein is CAWGDRGRDGYTF.